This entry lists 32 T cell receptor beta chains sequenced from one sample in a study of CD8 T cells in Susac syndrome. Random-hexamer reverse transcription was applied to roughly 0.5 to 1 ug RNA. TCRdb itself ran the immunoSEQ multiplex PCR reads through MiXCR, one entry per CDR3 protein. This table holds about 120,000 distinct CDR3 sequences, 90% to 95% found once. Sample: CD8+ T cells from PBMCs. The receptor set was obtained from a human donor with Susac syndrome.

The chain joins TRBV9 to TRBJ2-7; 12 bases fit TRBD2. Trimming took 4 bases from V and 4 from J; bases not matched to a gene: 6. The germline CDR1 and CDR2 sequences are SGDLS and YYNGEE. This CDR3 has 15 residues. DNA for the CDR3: TGTGCCAGCAGCCGGACTAGCGGGGAGGTATACGAGCAGTACTTC. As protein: CASSRTSGEVYEQYF.

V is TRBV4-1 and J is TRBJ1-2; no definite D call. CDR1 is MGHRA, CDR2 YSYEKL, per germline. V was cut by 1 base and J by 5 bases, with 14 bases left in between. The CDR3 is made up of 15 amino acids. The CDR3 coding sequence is TGCGCCAGCAGCCAAGCAGCAGTGCCTGGTTATGGCTACACCTTC. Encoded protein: CASSQAAVPGYGYTF.

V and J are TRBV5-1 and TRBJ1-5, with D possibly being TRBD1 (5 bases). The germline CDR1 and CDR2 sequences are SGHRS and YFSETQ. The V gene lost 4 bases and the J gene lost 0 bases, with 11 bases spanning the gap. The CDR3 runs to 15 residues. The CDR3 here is CASSEGPYSNQPQHF. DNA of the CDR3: TGCGCCAGCAGCGAGGGACCTTATAGCAATCAGCCCCAGCATTTT.

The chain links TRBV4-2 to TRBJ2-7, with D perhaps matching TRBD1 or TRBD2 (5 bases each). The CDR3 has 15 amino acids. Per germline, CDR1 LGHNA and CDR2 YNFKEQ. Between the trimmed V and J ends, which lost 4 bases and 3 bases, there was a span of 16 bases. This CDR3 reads CASSPLPGGGYEQYF. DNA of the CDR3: TGTGCCAGCAGCCCCCTCCCGGGTGGGGGCTACGAGCAGTACTTC.

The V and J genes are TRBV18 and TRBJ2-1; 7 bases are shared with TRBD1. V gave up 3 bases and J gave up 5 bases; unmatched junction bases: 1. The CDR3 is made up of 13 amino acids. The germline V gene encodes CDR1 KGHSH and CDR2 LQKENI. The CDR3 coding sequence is TGTGCCAGCTCACCCGGGACAGACAATGAGCAGTTCTTC. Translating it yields CASSPGTDNEQFF.

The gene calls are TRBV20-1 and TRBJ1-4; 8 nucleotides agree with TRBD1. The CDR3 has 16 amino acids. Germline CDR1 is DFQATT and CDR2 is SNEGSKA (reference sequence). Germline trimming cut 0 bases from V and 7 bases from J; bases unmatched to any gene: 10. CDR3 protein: CSARDLVGQGSEKLFF. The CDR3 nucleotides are TGCAGTGCTAGAGATCTCGTTGGACAGGGCAGTGAAAAACTGTTTTTT.

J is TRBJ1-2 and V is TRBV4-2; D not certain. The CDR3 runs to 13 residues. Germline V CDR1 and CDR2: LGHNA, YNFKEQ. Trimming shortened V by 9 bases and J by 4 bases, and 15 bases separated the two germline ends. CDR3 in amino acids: CASLGGAGYGYTF. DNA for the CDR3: TGTGCCAGTCTGGGCGGCGCTGGCTATGGCTACACCTTC.

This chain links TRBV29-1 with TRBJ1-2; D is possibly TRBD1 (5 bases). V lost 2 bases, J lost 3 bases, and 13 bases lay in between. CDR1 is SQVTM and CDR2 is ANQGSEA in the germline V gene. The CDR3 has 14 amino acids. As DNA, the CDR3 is TGCAGCGTTGAACCCCTGACAGTCGACTATGGCTACACCTTC. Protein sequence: CSVEPLTVDYGYTF.

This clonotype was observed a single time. The chain's CDR3 is CASIRTSGGSNTGELFF. DNA for the CDR3: TGTGCCAGCATCAGGACTAGCGGGGGATCGAACACCGGGGAGCTGTTTTTT. The chain combines TRBV12-3 or TRBV12-4 with TRBJ2-2; 13 positions match TRBD2. CDR3 size: 17 residues. V shed 7 bases and J 0 bases; nucleotides not matched to a gene: 5.

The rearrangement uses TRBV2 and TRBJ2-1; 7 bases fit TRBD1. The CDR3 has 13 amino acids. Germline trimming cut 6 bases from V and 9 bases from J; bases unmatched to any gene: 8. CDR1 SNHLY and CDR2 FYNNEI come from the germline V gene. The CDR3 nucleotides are TGTGCCAGCAGAGCCACAGGGGATCCTGAGCAGTTCTTC. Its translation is CASRATGDPEQFF.

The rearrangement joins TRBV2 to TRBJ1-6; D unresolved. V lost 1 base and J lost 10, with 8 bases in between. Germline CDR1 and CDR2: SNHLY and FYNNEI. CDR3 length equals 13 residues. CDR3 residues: CASSEGGRSPLHF. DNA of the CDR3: TGTGCCAGCAGTGAAGGCGGGAGGTCACCCCTCCACTTT.

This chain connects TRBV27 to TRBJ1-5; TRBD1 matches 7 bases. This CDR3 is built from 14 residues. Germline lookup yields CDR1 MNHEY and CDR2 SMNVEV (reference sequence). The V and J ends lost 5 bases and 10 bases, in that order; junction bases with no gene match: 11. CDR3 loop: CASSPNDRVEPQHF. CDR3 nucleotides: TGTGCCAGCAGTCCCAACGACAGGGTTGAACCCCAGCATTTT.

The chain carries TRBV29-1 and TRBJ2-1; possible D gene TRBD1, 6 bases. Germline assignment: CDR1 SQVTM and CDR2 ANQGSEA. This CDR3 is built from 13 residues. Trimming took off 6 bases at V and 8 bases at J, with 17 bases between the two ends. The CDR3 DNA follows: TGCAGCGTGGAGCCAAACAGGGAATATGAGCAGTTCTTC. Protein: CSVEPNREYEQFF.

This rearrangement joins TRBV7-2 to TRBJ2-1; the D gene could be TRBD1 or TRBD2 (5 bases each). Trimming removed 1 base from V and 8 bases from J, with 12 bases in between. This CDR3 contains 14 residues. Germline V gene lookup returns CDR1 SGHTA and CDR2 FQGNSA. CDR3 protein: CASSLVGMGDEQFF. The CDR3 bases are TGTGCCAGCAGCTTAGTAGGCATGGGGGATGAGCAGTTCTTC. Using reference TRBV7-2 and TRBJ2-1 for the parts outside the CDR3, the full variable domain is GAGVSQSPSNKVTEKGKDVELRCDPISGHTALYWYRQSLGQGLEFLIYFQGNSAPDKSGLPSDRFSAERTGGSVSTLTIQRTQQEDSAVYLCASSLVGMGDEQFFGPGTRLTVL.

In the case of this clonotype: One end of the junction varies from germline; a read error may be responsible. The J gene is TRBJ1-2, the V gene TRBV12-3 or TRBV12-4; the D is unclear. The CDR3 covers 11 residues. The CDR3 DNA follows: TGTGCCAGCAGTTTAGGCAGTGGCCACACCTTC. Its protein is CASSLGSGHTF.

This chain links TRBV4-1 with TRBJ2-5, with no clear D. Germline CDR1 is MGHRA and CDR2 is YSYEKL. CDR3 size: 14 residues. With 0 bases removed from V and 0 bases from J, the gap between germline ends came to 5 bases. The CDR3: CASSQEEYQETQYF. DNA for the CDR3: TGCGCCAGCAGCCAAGAGGAGTACCAAGAGACCCAGTACTTC.

The CDR3 here is CSARVIGELFF. The CDR3 nucleotides are TGCAGTGCCCGTGTCATCGGGGAGCTGTTTTTT. The chain links TRBV20-1 to TRBJ2-2; no clear D gene. Trimming removed 6 bases at V and 7 bases at J, with 9 bases between. Germline loops: CDR1 DFQATT, CDR2 SNEGSKA (reference sequence). The CDR3 extends over 11 amino acids.

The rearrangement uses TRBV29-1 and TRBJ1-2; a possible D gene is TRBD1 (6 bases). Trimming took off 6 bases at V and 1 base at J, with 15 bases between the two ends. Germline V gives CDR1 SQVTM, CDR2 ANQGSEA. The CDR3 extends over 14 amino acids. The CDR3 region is CSVIRTEDNYGYTF. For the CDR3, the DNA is TGCAGCGTCATCCGGACAGAAGATAACTATGGCTACACCTTC.

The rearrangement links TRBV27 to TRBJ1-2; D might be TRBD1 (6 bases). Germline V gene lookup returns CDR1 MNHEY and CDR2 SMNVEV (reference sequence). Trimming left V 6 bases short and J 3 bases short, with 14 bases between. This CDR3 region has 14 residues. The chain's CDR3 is CASRGLGGYYGYTF. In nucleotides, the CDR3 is TGTGCCAGCAGGGGGCTAGGGGGTTACTATGGCTACACCTTC.

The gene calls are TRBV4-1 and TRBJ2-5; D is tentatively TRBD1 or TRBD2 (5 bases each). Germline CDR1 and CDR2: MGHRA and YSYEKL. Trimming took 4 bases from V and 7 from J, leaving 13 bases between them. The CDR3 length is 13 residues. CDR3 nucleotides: TGCGCCAGCAGCCCTCCTTATGGGGGGACCCAGTACTTC. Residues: CASSPPYGGTQYF.

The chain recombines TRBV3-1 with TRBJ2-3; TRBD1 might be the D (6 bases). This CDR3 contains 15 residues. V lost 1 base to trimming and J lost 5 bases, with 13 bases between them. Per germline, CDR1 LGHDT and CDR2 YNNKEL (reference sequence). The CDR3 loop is CASSQAGTPLDTQYF. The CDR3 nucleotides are TGTGCCAGCAGCCAAGCAGGGACACCATTAGATACGCAGTATTTT.

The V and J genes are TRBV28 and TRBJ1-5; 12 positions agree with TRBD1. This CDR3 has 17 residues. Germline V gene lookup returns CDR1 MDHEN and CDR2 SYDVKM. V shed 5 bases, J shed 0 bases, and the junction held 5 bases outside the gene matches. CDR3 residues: CASSPGQGANSNQPQHF. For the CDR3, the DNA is TGTGCCAGCAGTCCGGGACAGGGGGCAAATAGCAATCAGCCCCAGCATTTT.

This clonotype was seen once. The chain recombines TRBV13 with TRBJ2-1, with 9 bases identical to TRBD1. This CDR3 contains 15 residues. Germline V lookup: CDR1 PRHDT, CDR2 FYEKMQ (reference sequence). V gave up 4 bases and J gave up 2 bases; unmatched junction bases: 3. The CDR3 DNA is TGTGCCAGCAGCTACCGACAGGGGGCCTACAATGAGCAGTTCTTC. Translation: CASSYRQGAYNEQFF.

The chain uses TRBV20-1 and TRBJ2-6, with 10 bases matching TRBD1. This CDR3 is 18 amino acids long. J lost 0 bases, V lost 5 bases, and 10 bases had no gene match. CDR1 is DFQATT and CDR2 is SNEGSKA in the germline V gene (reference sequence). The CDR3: CSAPSGQGGNSGANVLTF. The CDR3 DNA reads TGCAGTGCTCCCTCCGGACAGGGGGGGAACTCTGGGGCCAACGTCCTGACTTTC.

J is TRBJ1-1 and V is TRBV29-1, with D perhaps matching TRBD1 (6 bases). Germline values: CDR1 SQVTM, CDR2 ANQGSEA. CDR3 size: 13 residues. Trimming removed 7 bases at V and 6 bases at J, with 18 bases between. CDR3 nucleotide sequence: TGCAGCGCCGAAGAAGGGGAGGGGGCTGAAGCTTTCTTT. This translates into CSAEEGEGAEAFF.

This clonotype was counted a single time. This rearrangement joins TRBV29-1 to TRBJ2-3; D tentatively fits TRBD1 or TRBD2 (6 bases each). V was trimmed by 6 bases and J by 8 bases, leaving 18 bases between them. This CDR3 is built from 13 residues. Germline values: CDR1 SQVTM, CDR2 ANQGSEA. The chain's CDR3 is CSVAPGEAGTQYF. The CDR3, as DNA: TGCAGCGTGGCACCAGGGGAGGCCGGTACGCAGTATTTT.

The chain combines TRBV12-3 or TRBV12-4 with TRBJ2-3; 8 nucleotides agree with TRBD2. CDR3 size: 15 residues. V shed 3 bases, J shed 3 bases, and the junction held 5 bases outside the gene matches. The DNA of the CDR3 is TGTGCCAGCAGTTTGATTACGGGGGGGACAGATACGCAGTATTTT. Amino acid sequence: CASSLITGGTDTQYF.

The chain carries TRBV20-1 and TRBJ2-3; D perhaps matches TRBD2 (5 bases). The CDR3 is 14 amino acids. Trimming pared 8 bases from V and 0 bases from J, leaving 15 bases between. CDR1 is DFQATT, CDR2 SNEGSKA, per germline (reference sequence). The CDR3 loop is CSTPGSDSTDTQYF. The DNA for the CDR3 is TGCAGTACCCCGGGGAGCGATAGCACAGATACGCAGTATTTT.

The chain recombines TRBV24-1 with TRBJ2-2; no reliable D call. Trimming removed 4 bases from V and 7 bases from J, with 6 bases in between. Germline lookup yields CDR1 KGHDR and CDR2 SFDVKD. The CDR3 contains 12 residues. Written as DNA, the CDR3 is TGTGCCACCAGTGACTCAAGCGGGGAGCTGTTTTTT. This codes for CATSDSSGELFF.

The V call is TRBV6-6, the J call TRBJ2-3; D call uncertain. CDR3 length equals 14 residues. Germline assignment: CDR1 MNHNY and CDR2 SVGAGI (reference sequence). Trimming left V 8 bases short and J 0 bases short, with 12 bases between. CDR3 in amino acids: CASSYLSSTDTQYF. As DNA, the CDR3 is TGTGCCAGCTCGTACCTGTCTAGCACAGATACGCAGTATTTT.

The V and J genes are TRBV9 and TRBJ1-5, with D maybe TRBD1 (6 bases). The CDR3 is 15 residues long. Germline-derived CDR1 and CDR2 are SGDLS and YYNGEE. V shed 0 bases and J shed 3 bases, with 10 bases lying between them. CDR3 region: CASSVGDTFNQPQHF. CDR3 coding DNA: TGTGCCAGCAGCGTAGGGGACACCTTCAATCAGCCCCAGCATTTT.

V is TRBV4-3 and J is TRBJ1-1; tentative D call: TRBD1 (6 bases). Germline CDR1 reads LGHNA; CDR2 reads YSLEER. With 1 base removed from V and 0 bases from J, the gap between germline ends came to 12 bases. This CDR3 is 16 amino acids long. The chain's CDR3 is CASSQVLGGMNTEAFF. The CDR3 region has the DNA TGCGCCAGCAGCCAAGTTCTCGGGGGCATGAACACTGAAGCTTTCTTT.